One and the same sample provided the 26 T cell receptor beta chains below, sequenced in a study of T-cell reconstitution after alpha-beta-depleted transplantation in children. Using unique molecular identifiers, the investigators prepared the TCRbeta library. TCRdb re-derived calls from the PCR reads in MiXCR, one entry per CDR3 protein. The table lists 380,000 or so distinct CDR3 sequences, less than 15% of them singletons. The source was PBMCs, collected from the stem cell graft. Receptors originate from a human donor who donated a stem cell graft to a child with Fanconi anemia.

This clonotype has ten or more counts. The rearrangement links TRBV7-2 to TRBJ2-1; weak D call: TRBD1 (5 bases). The germline V gene has CDR1 SGHTA and CDR2 FQGNSA. Trimming left V 5 bases short and J 8 bases short, with 10 bases between. The CDR3 has 12 amino acids. CDR3 sequence reads: CASSLQTDEQFF. CDR3 DNA: TGTGCCAGCAGCCTCCAGACAGATGAGCAGTTCTTC. Together with reference TRBV7-2 and TRBJ2-1, the CDR3 gives the full variable domain: GAGVSQSPSNKVTEKGKDVELRCDPISGHTALYWYRQSLGQGLEFLIYFQGNSAPDKSGLPSDRFSAERTGGSVSTLTIQRTQQEDSAVYLCASSLQTDEQFFGPGTRLTVL.

J is TRBJ2-1 and V is TRBV7-2; the D gene is possibly TRBD1 (6 bases). The germline V gene encodes CDR1 SGHTA and CDR2 FQGNSA. Trimming shortened V by 0 bases and J by 3 bases, and 9 bases separated the two germline ends. The length of the CDR3 is 15 residues. The CDR3 bases are TGTGCCAGCAGCTTAGCCGGGACAATCTACAATGAGCAGTTCTTC. Translation gives CASSLAGTIYNEQFF.

This clonotype came up many times. This chain links TRBV20-1 with TRBJ1-3; 10 bases align to TRBD1. V was pared by 1 base and J by 0 bases, with 6 bases of the junction left unmatched. The CDR3 spans 17 residues. Germline assignment: CDR1 DFQATT and CDR2 SNEGSKA (reference sequence). This CDR3 reads CSARGTGGFYSGNTIYF. The CDR3 DNA is TGCAGTGCTAGAGGGACAGGGGGATTTTACTCTGGAAACACCATATATTTT.

This clonotype came up a few times. The CDR3 region has the DNA TGTGCCAGCAGCTTAACTGGGACCACCTTCTACAATGAGCAGTTCTTC. It translates to CASSLTGTTFYNEQFF. The chain is built from TRBV11-3 and TRBJ2-1, with D possibly being TRBD1 or TRBD2 (5 bases each). The CDR3 loop spans 16 amino acids. The germline V gene encodes CDR1 SGHNT and CDR2 YENEEA. V dropped 2 bases and J dropped 3 bases, with 14 bases sitting between them. Full variable domain (missing parts from reference TRBV11-3 and TRBJ2-1): EAGVVQSPRYKIIEKKQPVAFWCNPISGHNTLYWYLQNLGQGPELLIRYENEEAVDDSQLPKDRFSAERLKGVDSTLKIQPAELGDSAVYLCASSLTGTTFYNEQFFGPGTRLTVL.

This clonotype was detected many times. The V gene is TRBV7-9, the J gene TRBJ2-1; a weak D match, TRBD2 (5 bases). CDR1 SEHNR and CDR2 FQNEAQ come from the germline V gene (reference sequence). V shed 5 bases and J shed 11 bases, with 10 bases lying between them. The length of the CDR3 is 11 residues. As DNA, the CDR3 is TGTGCCAGCAGCCCAGCGACTAAGCAGTTCTTC. Translation gives CASSPATKQFF. The full variable domain, in which reference TRBV7-9 and TRBJ2-1 provide the parts outside the CDR3, is DTGVSQNPRHKITKRGQNVTFRCDPISEHNRLYWYRQTLGQGPEFLTYFQNEAQLEKSRLLSDRFSAERPKGSFSTLEIQRTEQGDSAMYLCASSPATKQFFGPGTRLTVL.

The chain couples TRBV18 to TRBJ2-7, with D uncertain. The CDR3 sequence is 14 residues long. Trimming shortened V by 0 bases and J by 1 base, and 7 bases separated the two germline ends. CDR1 KGHSH and CDR2 LQKENI come from the germline V gene. Written as DNA, the CDR3 is TGTGCCAGCTCACCACCGGGCCGTTCCTACGAGCAGTACTTC. It specifies CASSPPGRSYEQYF. The entire variable domain, with the rest obtained from reference TRBV18 and TRBJ2-7, is as follows: NAGVMQNPRHLVRRRGQEARLRCSPMKGHSHVYWYRQLPEEGLKFMVYLQKENIIDESGMPKERFSAEFPKEGPSILRIQQVVRGDSAAYFCASSPPGRSYEQYFGPGTRLTVT.

This clonotype was seen a few times. V gene TRBV12-3 or TRBV12-4 combines with J gene TRBJ2-5, with a weak D call TRBD1 (5 bases). Trimming left V 3 bases short and J 2 bases short, with 7 bases between. The CDR3 extends over 13 amino acids. The CDR3, as DNA: TGTGCCAGCAGTTTTAAGGGGCAAGAGACCCAGTACTTC. Its protein product is CASSFKGQETQYF.

The chain recombines TRBV4-3 with TRBJ2-1; D might be TRBD1 or TRBD2, each matching 7 bases. CDR1 and CDR2 (germline): LGHNA, YSLEER. Trimming cost V 0 bases and J 7 bases, with 16 bases left between them. The CDR3 has 16 amino acids. This CDR3 is CASSQDTAGGGNEQFF. The CDR3 DNA reads as TGCGCCAGCAGCCAAGATACGGCAGGGGGAGGGAATGAGCAGTTCTTC.

This clonotype was recorded at least ten times. The chain recombines TRBV12-3 or TRBV12-4 with TRBJ2-7, with D unresolved. Between the trimmed V and J ends, which lost 4 bases and 2 bases, there was a span of 15 bases. The CDR3 is 15 amino acids. The CDR3 DNA reads TGTGCCAGCAGTTCGAACACAGAACAGCCCTACGAGCAGTACTTC. Protein product: CASSSNTEQPYEQYF.

This clonotype was seen more than once but under ten times. The rearrangement joins TRBV29-1 to TRBJ2-3, with 7 bases aligning to TRBD1. Germline V lookup: CDR1 SQVTM, CDR2 ANQGSEA. The CDR3 length is 12 residues. J lost 4 bases, V lost 7 bases, and 5 bases had no gene match. CDR3 region: CSEVGGADTQYF. The DNA of the CDR3 is TGCAGCGAGGTAGGGGGCGCAGATACGCAGTATTTT.

This clonotype came up many times. This chain joins TRBV10-3 and TRBJ2-3; 9 bases match TRBD1. Per the germline V gene, CDR1 is ENHRY and CDR2 is SYGVKD. With 1 base clipped from V and 5 bases from J, the junction kept 7 bases outside the gene matches. The CDR3 has 16 amino acids. The CDR3 DNA sequence: TGTGCCATCAGTGAGTTCGGACAGGGGAGCGGAGATACGCAGTATTTT. It yields the protein CAISEFGQGSGDTQYF.

The chain links TRBV20-1 to TRBJ1-3, with unresolved D. The CDR3 covers 14 residues. CDR1 DFQATT and CDR2 SNEGSKA come from the germline V gene (reference sequence). Trimming shortened V by 0 bases and J by 0 bases, and 6 bases separated the two germline ends. CDR3: CSARDGISGNTIYF. The CDR3 coding sequence is TGCAGTGCTAGAGATGGTATCTCTGGAAACACCATATATTTT.

The table lists this clonotype with many counts. The gene calls are TRBV5-1 and TRBJ2-2; a weak D match, TRBD1 (6 bases). Germline loops: CDR1 SGHRS, CDR2 YFSETQ. The V end lost 4 bases, the J end lost 5 bases, and 12 bases lay between the germline ends. This CDR3 has 14 amino acids. Here the CDR3 reads CASSPSGETGELFF. CDR3 nucleotide sequence: TGCGCCAGCAGCCCTTCAGGGGAAACCGGGGAGCTGTTTTTT.

This clonotype has a handful of counts. The rearrangement joins TRBV5-1 to TRBJ2-3; tentatively, D is TRBD2 (6 bases). This CDR3 has 13 amino acids. Germline CDR1 is SGHRS and CDR2 is YFSETQ. V shed 4 bases and J shed 3 bases, with 9 bases lying between them. In nucleotides, the CDR3 is TGCGCCAGCAGCGAGGAGGGGACAGATACGCAGTATTTT. Translated: CASSEEGTDTQYF.

This chain uses TRBV2 with TRBJ2-2; D is undetermined. V was clipped by 2 bases and J by 4 bases, with 8 bases between them. This CDR3 has 14 amino acids. From germline, CDR1 is SNHLY and CDR2 FYNNEI. The CDR3: CASSESVLTGELFF. The CDR3 bases are TGTGCCAGCAGTGAAAGCGTCCTCACCGGGGAGCTGTTTTTT.

This clonotype was seen repeatedly, ten times or more. V usage is TRBV5-1 and J usage is TRBJ1-1, with D possibly TRBD1 on 5 matching bases. Looked up from germline, CDR1 is SGHRS and CDR2 is YFSETQ. This CDR3 has 15 residues. Trimming removed 1 base at V and 2 bases at J, with 12 bases between. CDR3 amino acids: CASSLRPGGNTEAFF. Written as DNA, the CDR3 is TGCGCCAGCAGCTTGCGCCCCGGGGGAAACACTGAAGCTTTCTTT.

The chain couples TRBV20-1 to TRBJ2-7; D remains ambiguous. The CDR3 runs to 13 residues. CDR1 is DFQATT, CDR2 SNEGSKA, per germline (reference sequence). Trimming shortened V by 2 bases and J by 3 bases, and 11 bases separated the two germline ends. CDR3 sequence: CSARWESRYEQYF. The CDR3 DNA reads as TGCAGTGCTAGATGGGAAAGTCGCTACGAGCAGTACTTC.

The rearrangement uses TRBV27 and TRBJ2-3; either TRBD1 or TRBD2 may supply D (5 bases each). Looked up from germline, CDR1 is MNHEY and CDR2 is SMNVEV (reference sequence). The V gene lost 5 bases and the J gene lost 2 bases, with 14 bases spanning the gap. The CDR3 loop spans 15 amino acids. CDR3 protein: CASSRDPQTTDTQYF. CDR3 nucleotides: TGTGCCAGCAGTCGGGACCCTCAAACCACAGATACGCAGTATTTT.

This clonotype was found a few times. The chain recombines TRBV20-1 with TRBJ1-1; D is unresolved. Per germline, CDR1 DFQATT and CDR2 SNEGSKA (reference sequence). CDR3 length: 16 amino acids. Trimming shortened V by 0 bases and J by 1 base, and 15 bases separated the two germline ends. This CDR3 reads CSARELSTGRNTEAFF. Here the CDR3 DNA reads TGCAGTGCTAGAGAACTCTCAACGGGGAGGAACACTGAAGCTTTCTTT.

This clonotype has more than one count but fewer than ten. V and J are TRBV18 and TRBJ2-1; 9 nucleotides line up with TRBD1. Germline loops: CDR1 KGHSH, CDR2 LQKENI. The length of the CDR3 is 16 residues. J lost 5 bases, V lost 4 bases, and 9 bases had no gene match. The CDR3 nucleotides read TGTGCCAGCTCACGACCGGGACAGGGCTTCAACAATGAGCAGTTCTTC. The encoded protein is CASSRPGQGFNNEQFF.

This clonotype was counted only a few times. The chain joins TRBV6-1 to TRBJ1-2; 7 bases map to TRBD1. The germline gives CDR1 MNHNS, CDR2 SASEGT. The length of the CDR3 is 13 residues. Trimming at V came to 6 bases and at J to 4 bases, leaving 5 bases not matched to a gene. This CDR3 reads CASRAGTAYGYTF. CDR3 nucleotides: TGTGCCAGCAGGGCGGGGACAGCCTATGGCTACACCTTC.

J is TRBJ2-5 and V is TRBV29-1; D is unclear. The germline gives CDR1 SQVTM, CDR2 ANQGSEA. The length of the CDR3 is 11 residues. The CDR3 sequence is CTTTWLETQYF. The CDR3 coding sequence is TGCACTACCACCTGGTTAGAGACCCAGTACTTC. Full variable domain (rest looked up from reference TRBV29-1 and TRBJ2-5): SAVISQKPSRDICQRGTSLTIQCQVDSQVTMMFWYRQQPGQSLTLIATANQGSEATYESGFVIDKFPISRPNLTFSTLTVSNMSPEDSSIYLCTTTWLETQYFGPGTRLLVL.

In its sample, this clonotype was seen many times. This chain connects TRBV18 to TRBJ2-3; TRBD2 aligns across 8 bases. The V and J ends lost 6 bases and 0 bases, in that order; junction bases with no gene match: 5. This CDR3 spans 15 amino acids. Germline V lookup: CDR1 KGHSH, CDR2 LQKENI. The chain's CDR3 is CASSPLAGSTDTQYF. The CDR3 DNA reads as TGTGCCAGCTCGCCTCTAGCGGGTAGCACAGATACGCAGTATTTT.

Worth noting for this clonotype: A much larger clone lies a single base off, so this may be a read error. V usage is TRBV5-5 and J usage is TRBJ2-1; no clear D. The CDR3 totals 13 residues. CDR1 is SGHKS and CDR2 is YYEKEE in the germline V gene (reference sequence). Written as DNA, the CDR3 is TGTGCCAGCAGCAGACCAAGTTCAAATGATCAGTTCTTC. Translating gives CASSRPSSNDQFF.

The chain is built from TRBV5-1 and TRBJ2-5, with D possibly matching TRBD2 (5 bases). Deletions cut 4 bases from V and 3 bases from J, with 13 bases between. Looked up from germline, CDR1 is SGHRS and CDR2 is YFSETQ. The CDR3 totals 14 residues. The CDR3, as DNA: TGCGCCAGCAGCAATGGAGGTAGCGAAGAGACCCAGTACTTC. Translation gives CASSNGGSEETQYF.

This clonotype was seen at least ten times. This chain joins TRBV10-3 and TRBJ1-1; TRBD1 is a possible D gene (5 bases). Germline-derived CDR1 and CDR2 are ENHRY and SYGVKD. This CDR3 is built from 13 residues. The V end was cut by 2 bases, the J end by 4 bases, with 8 bases between. The CDR3 protein is CAISELGGTEAFF. The CDR3 region has the DNA TGTGCCATCAGTGAGCTCGGGGGCACTGAAGCTTTCTTT.